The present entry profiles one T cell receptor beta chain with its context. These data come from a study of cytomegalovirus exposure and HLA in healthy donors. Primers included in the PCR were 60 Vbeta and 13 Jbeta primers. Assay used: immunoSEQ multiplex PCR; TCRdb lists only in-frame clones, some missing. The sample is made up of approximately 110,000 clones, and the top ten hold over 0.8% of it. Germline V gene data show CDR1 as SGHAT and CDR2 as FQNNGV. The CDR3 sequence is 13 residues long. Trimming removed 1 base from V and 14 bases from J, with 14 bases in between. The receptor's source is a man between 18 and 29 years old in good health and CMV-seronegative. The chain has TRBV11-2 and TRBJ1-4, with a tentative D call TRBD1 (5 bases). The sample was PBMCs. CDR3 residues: CASSLALRSGLFF. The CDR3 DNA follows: TGTGCCAGCAGCTTAGCACTCCGTTCAGGGCTGTTTTTT.